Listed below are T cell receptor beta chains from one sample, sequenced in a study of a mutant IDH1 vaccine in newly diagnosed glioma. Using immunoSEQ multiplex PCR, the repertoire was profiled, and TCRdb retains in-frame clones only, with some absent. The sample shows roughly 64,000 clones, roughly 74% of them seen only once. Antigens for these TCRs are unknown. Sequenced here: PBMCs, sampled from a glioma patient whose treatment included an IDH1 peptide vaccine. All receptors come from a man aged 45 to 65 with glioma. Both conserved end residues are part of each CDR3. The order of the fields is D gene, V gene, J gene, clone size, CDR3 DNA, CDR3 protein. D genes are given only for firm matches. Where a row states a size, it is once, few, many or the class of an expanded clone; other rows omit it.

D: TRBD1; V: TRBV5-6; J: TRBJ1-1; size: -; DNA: TGTGCCAGCAGCTTCGGGACAGCTTTGTGGGGCACTGAAGCTTTCTTT; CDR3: CASSFGTALWGTEAFF
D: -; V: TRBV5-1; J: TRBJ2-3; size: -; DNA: TGCGCCAGTGGCGACGGAGGCCCTAGCACAGATACGCAGTATTTT; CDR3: CASGDGGPSTDTQYF
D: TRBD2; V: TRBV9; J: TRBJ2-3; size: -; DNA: TGTGCCAGCAGCGTAGAGGGAGCGGGGGATTCCACAGATACGCAGTATTTT; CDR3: CASSVEGAGDSTDTQYF
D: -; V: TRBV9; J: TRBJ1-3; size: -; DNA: TGTGCCAGCAGCGTAGGGGACTCTGGAAACACCATATATTTT; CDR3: CASSVGDSGNTIYF
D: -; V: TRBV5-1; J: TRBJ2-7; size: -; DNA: TGCGCCAGCAGCTTAGAAAGGGAATCAGGCGAGCAGTACTTC; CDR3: CASSLERESGEQYF
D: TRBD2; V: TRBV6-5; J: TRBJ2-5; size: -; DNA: TGTGCCAGCACCACCGGGACTACCCAAGAGACCCAGTACTTC; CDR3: CASTTGTTQETQYF
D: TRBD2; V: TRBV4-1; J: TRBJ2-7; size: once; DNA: TGCGCCAGCAGCCAACCTAGACTAGCGGAAGGCCACGAGCAGTACTTC; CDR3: CASSQPRLAEGHEQYF
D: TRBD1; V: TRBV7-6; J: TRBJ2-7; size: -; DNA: TGTGCCAGCAGCTTAGGGGGGGGACAGGGGTCCTACGAGCAGTACTTC; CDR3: CASSLGGGQGSYEQYF
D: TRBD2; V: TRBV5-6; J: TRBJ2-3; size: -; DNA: TGTGCCAGCAGCTCGGGGGGGATGGTAGATACGCAGTATTTT; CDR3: CASSSGGMVDTQYF
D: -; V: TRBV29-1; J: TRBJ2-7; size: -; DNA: TGCAGCGTTGAAGATTCCAGGGACGAGCAGTACTTC; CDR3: CSVEDSRDEQYF
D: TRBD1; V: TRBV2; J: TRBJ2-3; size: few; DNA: TGTGCCAGCAGTGAACTGGACAGGGTGACAGATACGCAGTATTTT; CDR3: CASSELDRVTDTQYF
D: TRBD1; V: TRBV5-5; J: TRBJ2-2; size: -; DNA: TGTGCCAGCAGCTTTATAACAGGGGAAACCACCGGGGAGCTGTTTTTT; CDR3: CASSFITGETTGELFF
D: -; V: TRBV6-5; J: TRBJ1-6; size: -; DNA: TGTGCCAGCAGTTATGACAACAGGGTCCAGTCACCCCTCCACTTT; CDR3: CASSYDNRVQSPLHF
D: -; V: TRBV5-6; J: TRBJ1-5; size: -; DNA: TGTGCCAGCAGCTCCCGCCGGGTCCTTAATCAGCCCCAGCATTTT; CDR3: CASSSRRVLNQPQHF
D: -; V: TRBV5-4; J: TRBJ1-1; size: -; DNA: TGTGCCAGCAGCCTGGGACCGCAGGGAACTGAAGCTTTCTTT; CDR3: CASSLGPQGTEAFF
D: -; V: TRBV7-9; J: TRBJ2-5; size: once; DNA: TGTGCCCCCTCAGAACAGCTTATTCAAGAGACCCAGTACTTC; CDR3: CAPSEQLIQETQYF
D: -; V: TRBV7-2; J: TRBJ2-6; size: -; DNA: TGTGCCAGCAGCTTAGAGGCAACAGGTTACTCTGGGGCCAACGTCCTGACTTTC; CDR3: CASSLEATGYSGANVLTF
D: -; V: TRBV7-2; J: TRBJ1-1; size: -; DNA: TGTGCCAGCAGCTTAATGGTCCTGAACACTGAAGCTTTCTTT; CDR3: CASSLMVLNTEAFF
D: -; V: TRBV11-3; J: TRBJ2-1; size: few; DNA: TGTGCCAGCAGCTTACCGGGGCCCTACAATGAGCAGTTCTTC; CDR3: CASSLPGPYNEQFF
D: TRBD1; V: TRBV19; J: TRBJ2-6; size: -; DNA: TGTGCCAGTAGTACTCTTCGACAGGGGGCGCCTGGGGCCAACGTCCTGACTTTC; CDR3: CASSTLRQGAPGANVLTF
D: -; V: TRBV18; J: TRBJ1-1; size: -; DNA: TGTGCCAGCTCACCACCTGTCAGCCAAATGAACACTGAAGCTTTCTTT; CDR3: CASSPPVSQMNTEAFF
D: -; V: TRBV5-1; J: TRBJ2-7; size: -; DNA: TGCGCCAGCAGCCCCGAGGTCAGGTTCTCCTACGAGCAGTACTTC; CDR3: CASSPEVRFSYEQYF
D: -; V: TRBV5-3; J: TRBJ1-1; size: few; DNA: TGTGCGACTCTAGAACGGGGGGCTTTCTTT; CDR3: CATLERGAFF
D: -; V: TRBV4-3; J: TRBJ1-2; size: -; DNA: TGCGCCAGCAGCCAAGATTGGGGACGGAACTATGGCTACACCTTC; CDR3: CASSQDWGRNYGYTF
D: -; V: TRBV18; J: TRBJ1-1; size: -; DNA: TGTGCCAGCTCACTCACCTCATCCGCTCTCGGAACGAACACTGAAGCTTTCTTT; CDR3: CASSLTSSALGTNTEAFF
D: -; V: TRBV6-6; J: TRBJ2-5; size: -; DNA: TGTGCCAGCAGCTCGAGGATACAGGGAGGCAAGACCCAGTACTTC; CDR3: CASSSRIQGGKTQYF
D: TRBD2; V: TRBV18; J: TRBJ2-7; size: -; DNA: TGTGCCAGCTCACCCGTACTAGCGGGGCGAAACTACGAGCAGTACTTC; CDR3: CASSPVLAGRNYEQYF
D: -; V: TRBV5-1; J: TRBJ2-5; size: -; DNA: TGCGCCAGCAGCTCAGACAGCCTCTCCCGGGGAGAGACCCAGTACTTC; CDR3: CASSSDSLSRGETQYF
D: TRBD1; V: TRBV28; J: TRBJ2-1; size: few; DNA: TGTGCCAGCCGTACAGGGGGCATAATCGGTGAGCAGTTCTTC; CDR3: CASRTGGIIGEQFF
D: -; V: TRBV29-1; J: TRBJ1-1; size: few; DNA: TGCAGCGTTGTACGAGGGGAGGCTGAAGCTTTCTTT; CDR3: CSVVRGEAEAFF
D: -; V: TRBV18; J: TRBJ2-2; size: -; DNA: TGTGCCAGCTCACCGCGAACAACCGGGGAGCTGTTTTTT; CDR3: CASSPRTTGELFF
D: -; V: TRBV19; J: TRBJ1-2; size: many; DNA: TGTGCCAGTACCGTCGGACGGAACTATGGCTACACCTTC; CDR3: CASTVGRNYGYTF
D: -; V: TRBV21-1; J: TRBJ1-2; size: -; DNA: TGTGCCAGCAGCAAAAAGCGACAGGGGATTGGCTACACCTTC; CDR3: CASSKKRQGIGYTF
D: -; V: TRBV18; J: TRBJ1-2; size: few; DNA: TGTGCCAGCTCCGGCGGGGAAGGCTATGGCTACACCTTC; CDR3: CASSGGEGYGYTF
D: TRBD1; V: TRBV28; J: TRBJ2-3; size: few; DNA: TGTGCCAGCAGTCCGGGACAGGGGTTACCAGATACGCAGTATTTT; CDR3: CASSPGQGLPDTQYF